One sample yielded the 26 T cell receptor beta chains listed below, sequenced in a study of blood T cell repertoires in COVID-19. TCRdb's copy holds only in-frame clones and misses some; the assay was immunoSEQ multiplex PCR. The sample shows tens of thousands of clones, 70% to 90% of them seen only once. Sequenced sample: peripheral blood. The receptors were gathered from a human donor in a cohort sampled during active COVID-19.

The V gene is TRBV12-2, the J gene TRBJ2-6; the table assigns TRBD1, which was not confirmed against the DNA. TRBV12-2 is a known pseudogene. This CDR3 contains 17 residues. CDR3 protein: CASRLGNRGPGANVLTF. The CDR3 coding sequence is TGTGCAAGTCGCTTAGGGAATAGGGGGCCCGGGGCCAACGTCCTGACTTTC.

The chain recombines TRBV18 with TRBJ2-2, with D unclear. V lost 4 bases and J lost 0, with 9 bases in between. The CDR3 runs 15 residues. CDR1 is KGHSH, CDR2 LQKENI, per germline. CDR3: CASSQPGTNTGELFF. The CDR3 nucleotides read TGTGCCAGCTCACAACCGGGCACGAACACCGGGGAGCTGTTTTTT.

V gene TRBV27 combines with J gene TRBJ1-2, with unresolved D. This CDR3 spans 14 amino acids. The germline V gene encodes CDR1 MNHEY and CDR2 SMNVEV (reference sequence). Trimming stripped 2 bases from V and 0 bases from J, with 7 bases between. As DNA, the CDR3 is TGTGCCAGCAGTTTACACAGAACTAACTATGGCTACACCTTC. It codes for CASSLHRTNYGYTF.

The chain joins TRBV3-1 (or the pseudogene TRBV3-2) to TRBJ1-1; 10 bases align to TRBD1. V lost 3 bases and J lost 5; bases outside the gene matches: 3. Germline lookup yields CDR1 LGHDT and CDR2 YNNKEL (reference sequence). This CDR3 is built from 14 residues. CDR3 coding DNA: TGTGCCAGCAGCCAGACAGGGGGCAATACTGAAGCTTTCTTT. Protein product: CASSQTGGNTEAFF.

Written as DNA, the CDR3 is TGTGCCAGCTCACCTACCCGCCAGGGGGAAGCGTCCTACAATGAGCAGTTCTTC. This codes for CASSPTRQGEASYNEQFF. The gene calls are TRBV18 and TRBJ2-1; 7 positions agree with TRBD1. V dropped 3 bases and J dropped 1; count of bases not matched to a gene: 12. CDR3 length equals 18 residues. CDR1 is KGHSH, CDR2 LQKENI, per germline.

V and J are TRBV5-1 and TRBJ2-7, with 12 bases matching TRBD2. The CDR3 is 14 residues long. V dropped 4 bases and J dropped 3; count of bases not matched to a gene: 2. Germline V gives CDR1 SGHRS, CDR2 YFSETQ. CDR3 sequence (DNA): TGCGCCAGCAGCCCGGGACTAGCGGGCTACGAGCAGTACTTC. This sequence encodes CASSPGLAGYEQYF.

The CDR3 DNA sequence: TGTGCCAGCAGCTCAGGGGCCTCCTACGAGCAGTACTTC. Amino acid sequence: CASSSGASYEQYF. The chain links TRBV7-9 to TRBJ2-7, with TRBD1 as a possible D gene (6 bases). The CDR3 is 13 residues long. V was trimmed by 4 bases and J by 0 bases, leaving 7 bases between them. Germline CDR1 SEHNR, CDR2 FQNEAQ (reference sequence).

The chain links TRBV6-2 or TRBV6-3 to TRBJ1-2; D is perhaps TRBD1 (6 bases). Germline lookup yields CDR1 MNHEY and CDR2 SVGEGT. V lost 6 bases and J lost 5, with 10 bases in between. The CDR3 sequence is 12 residues long. CDR3 in amino acids: CASSQGLYGYTF. The CDR3 coding sequence is TGTGCCAGCAGCCAGGGGCTATATGGCTACACCTTC.

This clone showed up just a few times. The genes are TRBV5-6 and TRBJ2-3; 13 bases are a match to TRBD2. V gave up 3 bases and J gave up 8 bases; unmatched junction bases: 12. In germline, CDR1 is SGHDT, CDR2 YYEEEE. CDR3 size: 17 residues. The CDR3 reads CASSSLTSGGLLGTQYF. The CDR3 region has the DNA TGTGCCAGCAGCTCCCTGACTAGCGGGGGGCTCCTCGGTACGCAGTATTTT.

This sequence joins TRBV11-3 and TRBJ2-2; D is uncertain. Trimming pared 1 base from V and 1 base from J, leaving 7 bases between. CDR3 length equals 15 residues. Germline V gives CDR1 SGHNT, CDR2 YENEEA. The CDR3 here is CASSLAIGNTGELFF. In DNA, the CDR3 is TGTGCCAGCAGCTTAGCGATCGGGAACACCGGGGAGCTGTTTTTT.

The chain employs TRBV7-8 and TRBJ2-7; 9 positions agree with TRBD1. Germline-derived CDR1 and CDR2 are SGHVS and FQNEAQ. CDR3 size: 14 residues. Trimming at V came to 5 bases and at J to 6 bases, leaving 8 bases not matched to a gene. CDR3 region: CASSQLGQGFEQYF. The CDR3 region has the DNA TGTGCCAGCAGCCAGCTCGGACAGGGGTTCGAGCAGTACTTC.

This rearrangement joins TRBV11-1 to TRBJ2-1; 11 nucleotides match TRBD2. Germline values: CDR1 SGHAT, CDR2 FQDESV (reference sequence). After removal of 1 base from V and 10 bases from J, the junction contained 0 bases not matched to a gene. There are 13 residues in the CDR3. The CDR3 DNA reads as TGTGCCAGCAGCTTAGGACTAGCGGGGGAGCAGTTCTTC. Amino acid sequence: CASSLGLAGEQFF.

This sequence joins TRBV5-6 and TRBJ2-7; no reliable D call. CDR1 is SGHDT, CDR2 YYEEEE, per germline. The CDR3 has 11 residues. The germline V and J ends were trimmed by 3 bases and 3 bases, with 4 bases remaining between them. CDR3 in DNA: TGTGCCAGCAGCTCCTACTACGAGCAGTACTTC. Translation gives CASSSYYEQYF. The whole variable domain, remainder taken from reference TRBV5-6 and TRBJ2-7, is DAGVTQSPTHLIKTRGQQVTLRCSPKSGHDTVSWYQQALGQGPQFIFQYYEEEERQRGNFPDRFSGHQFPNYSSELNVNALLLGDSALYLCASSSYYEQYFGPGTRLTVT.

The chain recombines TRBV19 with TRBJ1-5; D is unresolved. The CDR3 loop spans 11 amino acids. Trimming left V 10 bases short and J 5 bases short, with 9 bases between. The germline CDR1 and CDR2 sequences are LNHDA and SQIVND (reference sequence). CDR3 in amino acids: CAIKEYQPQHF. The CDR3 coding sequence is TGTGCCATAAAAGAGTATCAGCCCCAGCATTTT. Drawing the rest from reference TRBV19 and TRBJ1-5, the complete variable domain is DGGITQSPKYLFRKEGQNVTLSCEQNLNHDAMYWYRQDPGQGLRLIYYSQIVNDFQKGDIAEGYSVSREKKESFPLTVTSAQKNPTAFYLCAIKEYQPQHFGDGTRLSIL.

This clone was found once. This rearrangement joins TRBV23-1 to TRBJ1-4, with TRBD1 identical over 7 bases. TRBV23-1 qualifies as an ORF whose function is uncertain. The junction had 7 bases not matched to a gene; V was cut back by 6 bases and J by 6 bases. The CDR3 is made up of 14 amino acids. The CDR3 DNA reads as TGCGCCAGCAGCGTTGGACAGGTCCATGAAAAACTGTTTTTT. Encoded protein: CASSVGQVHEKLFF.

The V gene is TRBV9, the J gene TRBJ2-1, with 15 nucleotides matching TRBD2. The CDR3 has 15 amino acids. CDR1 is SGDLS, CDR2 YYNGEE, per germline. With 3 bases clipped from V and 15 bases from J, the junction kept 10 bases outside the gene matches. The CDR3 nucleotides are TGTGCCAGCAGCGCCCCGGGACTAGCGGGGGGTATTCTGTTCTTC. Amino acids: CASSAPGLAGGILFF. Full variable domain (outside the CDR3, taken from reference TRBV9 and TRBJ2-1): DSGVTQTPKHLITATGQRVTLRCSPRSGDLSVYWYQQSLDQGLQFLIQYYNGEERAKGNILERFSAQQFPDLHSELNLSSLELGDSALYFCASSAPGLAGGILFFGPGTRLTVL.

The chain recombines TRBV28 with TRBJ2-5; D not certain. The CDR3 is made up of 15 amino acids. V lost 4 bases and J lost 1, with 13 bases in between. Germline CDR1 MDHEN, CDR2 SYDVKM. CDR3 sequence: CASSWARLGQETQYF. CDR3 coding DNA: TGTGCCAGCAGTTGGGCACGGTTGGGCCAAGAGACCCAGTACTTC.

The chain uses TRBV7-9 and TRBJ1-6; weak D call: TRBD1 (6 bases). V was pared by 8 bases and J by 10 bases, with 9 bases between. There are 11 residues in the CDR3. Germline V lookup: CDR1 SEHNR, CDR2 FQNEAQ (reference sequence). Here the CDR3 reads CASAGDSPLHF. The CDR3 region has the DNA TGTGCCAGCGCAGGGGACTCACCCCTCCACTTT.

This rearrangement joins TRBV19 to TRBJ1-2; 9 bases are a match to TRBD1. Germline CDR1 reads LNHDA; CDR2 reads SQIVND (reference sequence). CDR3 length: 15 residues. V shed 6 bases and J 4 bases; nucleotides not matched to a gene: 9. The CDR3 DNA is TGTGCCAGTAGCCCGACAGGGGGTCGAACCTATGGCTACACCTTC. Translation: CASSPTGGRTYGYTF.

The chain is built from TRBV6-2 or TRBV6-3 and TRBJ1-1; D is possibly TRBD1 (6 bases). Germline V CDR1 and CDR2: MNHEY, SVGEGT. This CDR3 is built from 15 residues. The V end was cut by 1 base, the J end by 1 base, with 10 bases between. In DNA form, the CDR3 reads TGTGCCAGCAGTTACTTCGGACAGCCGAACACTGAAGCTTTCTTT. Protein sequence: CASSYFGQPNTEAFF.

The gene calls are TRBV5-4 and TRBJ2-7; 9 bases map to TRBD1. V shed 2 bases and J 5 bases; nucleotides not matched to a gene: 2. Germline V gives CDR1 SGHNT, CDR2 YYREEE (reference sequence). The CDR3 is 13 residues long. The CDR3 protein is CASSFNRGHEQYF. DNA of the CDR3: TGTGCCAGCAGCTTTAACAGGGGGCACGAGCAGTACTTC.

V and J are TRBV4-1 and TRBJ2-4; a possible D gene is TRBD2 (6 bases). The germline V gene encodes CDR1 MGHRA and CDR2 YSYEKL. The CDR3 is 15 residues long. Trimming pared 1 base from V and 5 bases from J, leaving 12 bases between. DNA of the CDR3: TGCGCCAGCAGCCAAGGCGGGGCTACAGAAAACATTCAGTACTTC. Protein product: CASSQGGATENIQYF.

The sample holds one count of this clone. The rearrangement links TRBV5-1 to TRBJ2-7; 9 positions match TRBD2. The trim removed 4 bases at V and 0 bases at J, leaving 5 bases unmatched. Germline assignment: CDR1 SGHRS and CDR2 YFSETQ. This CDR3 has 15 residues. CDR3 sequence reads: CASSTSAGGSYEQYF. The CDR3 bases are TGCGCCAGCAGCACGTCAGCGGGGGGCTCCTACGAGCAGTACTTC. Combining the CDR3 with reference TRBV5-1 and TRBJ2-7 gives the whole variable domain KAGVTQTPRYLIKTRGQQVTLSCSPISGHRSVSWYQQTPGQGLQFLFEYFSETQRNKGNFPGRFSGRQFSNSRSEMNVSTLELGDSALYLCASSTSAGGSYEQYFGPGTRLTVT.

This clone showed up just once. The chain uses TRBV5-4 and TRBJ2-7, with D maybe TRBD2 (7 bases). Germline assignment: CDR1 SGHNT and CDR2 YYREEE (reference sequence). The V end was cut by 4 bases, the J end by 7 bases, with 21 bases between. This CDR3 region has 15 residues. The DNA of the CDR3 is TGTGCCAGCAGCCAAAATGGCGGGGGCATTTTGGAGCAGTACTTC. Translation: CASSQNGGGILEQYF.

This rearrangement joins TRBV5-4 to TRBJ2-7; 12 bases line up with TRBD1. Germline V lookup: CDR1 SGHNT, CDR2 YYREEE (reference sequence). Unmatched junction bases numbered 8, after V lost 3 bases and J lost 7 bases. The CDR3 is 15 residues long. The CDR3 sequence: CASSSPGQGAGEQYF. CDR3 DNA: TGTGCCAGCAGCTCGCCGGGACAGGGGGCGGGGGAGCAGTACTTC.

The chain recombines TRBV7-9 with TRBJ2-7, with unresolved D. The CDR3 contains 16 residues. Trimming took off 2 bases at V and 5 bases at J, with 19 bases between the two ends. Germline V gene data show CDR1 as SEHNR and CDR2 as FQNEAQ (reference sequence). CDR3 DNA sequence: TGTGCCAGCAGCTTACCCTACGCTTTTCGAGCCGACGAGCAGTACTTC. Protein: CASSLPYAFRADEQYF.